This T cell receptor beta chain was recorded in a study of shared clonotypes between healthy human individuals (dated by TCRdb to 2020 to 2021). For the wider study: The cohort included three men and a couple of women between 18 and 49 years of age. Each donor's leukapheresis produced roughly between roughly 0.85 and 10 billion PBMCs. Libraries were prepared and TCR repertoires were sequenced by different laboratories using diverse techniques, in order to increase sequencing depth and limit assay-specific biases. The study deeply sequenced blood TCR repertoires of about 5 healthy adults to estimate repertoire size and the extent of clonotype sharing between individuals. For each donor, three plates each were used for CD4 naive and CD4 memory, two plates were used for CD8 naive, and one plate was used for CD8 memory. What the work shows at the level of the full study, not this receptor alone: Pairwise subsampling indicated that sequencing depth was expected to affect the degree of clonotype sharing among donors. Because the study included only a small number of donors, the genetic and exposure-history diversity represented was limited. Naive subsets generally had larger estimated clonotype richness than memory subsets did. Across a few donors, approximately 5% of naive CD4, roughly 3.5% of naive CD8, about 2% of memory CD4, and approximately 0.4% of memory CD8 clonotypes were shared. Compared with non-shared clonotypes, the clonotypes found in all four sorted-subset donors had higher generation probabilities. Sampling was restricted to blood, and TCR repertoires in tissue are likely to differ from TCR repertoires in blood. Rarefaction of sorted-subset datasets indicated incomplete sequencing despite the large sequencing depth.

CD8 naive samples were CD45RO-negative cells positively selected for CCR7, giving a CD45RA+CCR7+ population that excluded TemRA cells. The donors were healthy, HIV-negative adults who had no recently reported acute infections or vaccinations. Every donor was a Caucasian adult residing in Nashville, Tennessee, USA. Blood was collected by leukapheresis, and PBMCs were isolated by Ficoll-Histopaque density gradient centrifugation and then cryopreserved in liquid nitrogen vapor phase. Analytical flow cytometry was used to check the purity and quantity of every magnetically sorted T cell population. From each sorted fraction, genomic DNA was isolated and quantified by UV absorbance on a Nanodrop 2000c. Comment on this clone: The clone's antigen remains unknown. The sample holds no much larger clone one base away, and base qualities are not on file.

Using the deep immunoSEQ assay, TCR CDR3 regions were amplified from genomic DNA by multiplex PCR. Genomic DNA extracted from each cell subset was distributed evenly over all wells of several immunoSEQ 96-well plates, and each plate served as one replicate. For sorted subsets, approximately 200 ng of genomic DNA, equivalent to some 33,000 T cell genomes, went into each replicate PCR. The purified libraries were quantified using a Qubit 3.0 fluorometer, sized with a Bioanalyzer 2100, and then quantified again using the KAPA Library Quantification kit. Each immunoSEQ 96-well plate was sequenced on its own single-read 150-cycle Illumina NextSeq 550 flow cell. Processing in the source paper ran as follows. Because the immunoSEQ output held only junctional sequences and lacked quality scores, the filtering could not match the filtering applied to full-length reads. Sequences were annotated with PyIR, a Python wrapper for IgBLAST v1.9, and V/J genes and CDR3 were assigned using IMGT germline references. Reads were filtered out if the reads had weak V/J assignments (E-value above 1e-6), no CDR3, stop codons, out-of-frame junctions, or ambiguous translated residues. V3J clonotypes were defined as sequences sharing an identical inferred V gene, J gene, and CDR3 amino acid sequence. The percentage overlap between two repertoires was calculated by dividing the number of shared unique clonotypes by the size of the smaller repertoire. Repertoire richness was assessed with RTK rarefaction, the Chao1 estimator, and Recon v2.1 estimates of unobserved clonotypes. Generation probabilities were computed with OLGA for all TCRbeta clonotypes obtained by the gDNA method from four donors. Imported from immuneACCESS, the table was reduced by TCRdb to in-frame sequences with V and J called. These copies leave out some clones; in studies compared against another copy, an unresolved V gene accounts for under half, and the cause of the remainder is not known. Clone size and V and J calls were adopted from that table, with D and trimming inferred from the DNA. Here the sample has about 1,800,000 clones; approximately 94% occur a single time. Of the sample, 1% to 1.5% falls within the top ten clones.

CDR1 and CDR2 are drawn from the germline V gene (reference sequence): LNHNV, YYDKDF. V is cut back by 4 bases and J by 5 bases, with 10 bases in the junction unmatched. The CDR3 measures 15 amino acids from cysteine to phenylalanine. Only CDR3 DNA is held: 45 bases, read in frame from base 1. The receptor was derived from a man aged 18 to 29 in good health. The specimen was naive CD8+ T cells sorted from blood. Sample cell subset or site, as interpreted from the label and publication: CD45RA+CCR7+. The rearranged segments are TRBV15 and TRBJ1-1, with TRBD1 matching 7 junction bases. The CDR3 region reads CATSKRTGRWTEAFF. Read as DNA, the sequence is TGTGCCACCAGCAAACGGACAGGTCGGTGGACTGAAGCTTTCTTT.